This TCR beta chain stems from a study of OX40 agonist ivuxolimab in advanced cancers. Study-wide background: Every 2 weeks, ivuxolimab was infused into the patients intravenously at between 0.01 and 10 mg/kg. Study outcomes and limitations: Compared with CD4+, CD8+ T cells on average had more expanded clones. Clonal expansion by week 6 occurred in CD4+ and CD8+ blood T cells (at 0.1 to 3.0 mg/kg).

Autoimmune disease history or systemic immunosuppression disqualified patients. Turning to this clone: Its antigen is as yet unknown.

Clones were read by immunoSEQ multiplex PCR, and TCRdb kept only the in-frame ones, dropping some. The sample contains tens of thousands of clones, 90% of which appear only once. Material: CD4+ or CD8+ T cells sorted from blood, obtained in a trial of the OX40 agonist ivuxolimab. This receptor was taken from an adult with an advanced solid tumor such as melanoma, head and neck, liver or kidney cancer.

CDR3 sequence reads: CASSSPQSSGRTQETQYF. Here the CDR3 DNA reads TGTGCCAGCAGTTCTCCCCAAAGTAGCGGGAGGACCCAAGAGACCCAGTACTTC. This chain links TRBV27 with TRBJ2-5, with 10 bases matching TRBD2. Germline loops: CDR1 MNHEY, CDR2 SMNVEV (reference sequence). V lost 4 bases, J lost 1 base, and 12 bases stayed unmatched. The CDR3 consists of 18 residues.